These 16 T cell receptor beta chains share one sample of origin, sequenced in a study of T cell changes during pregnancy in multiple sclerosis (dated by TCRdb to between 2018 and 2020). The method was the immunoSEQ multiplex PCR assay. TCRdb retrieved this table from immuneACCESS and kept in-frame rearrangements only. Not all clones are present; in checked studies, unresolved V genes account for under half, and no reason is known for the remainder. For this sample the table gives tens of thousands of clones, of which around nine tenths were detected only once. The ten largest clones add up to 0.5% to 0.85% of the sample. Sequenced material: CD4+ T cells from peripheral blood mononuclear cells, taken in the second trimester of pregnancy. The receptor set was obtained from a female donor in good health, enrolled as a control in a pregnancy study.

The genes are TRBV29-1 and TRBJ2-7; D is unresolved. Per germline, CDR1 SQVTM and CDR2 ANQGSEA. There are 11 residues in the CDR3. Between the trimmed V and J ends, which lost 4 bases and 6 bases, there was a span of 10 bases. CDR3 loop: CSVGSAVEQYF. CDR3 coding DNA: TGCAGCGTTGGGTCCGCAGTCGAGCAGTACTTC.

The chain joins TRBV19 to TRBJ1-6; 10 positions match TRBD1. Germline V gene lookup returns CDR1 LNHDA and CDR2 SQIVND (reference sequence). The CDR3 covers 15 residues. The trim removed 3 bases at V and 11 bases at J, leaving 7 bases unmatched. Here the CDR3 DNA reads TGTGCCAGTAGTATGGTGCAGGGACAGGGGACACCCCTCCACTTT. It translates to CASSMVQGQGTPLHF.

In DNA form, the CDR3 reads TGTGTCACAGGGCAGATGAACACTGAAGCTTTCTTT. Its protein is CVTGQMNTEAFF. The gene calls are TRBV28 and TRBJ1-1, with a possible D match to TRBD1 (6 bases). This CDR3 contains 12 residues. Germline CDR1 and CDR2: MDHEN and SYDVKM.

The chain recombines TRBV28 with TRBJ1-2; unclear D gene. V was cut by 3 bases and J by 8 bases, with 7 bases left in between. Germline values: CDR1 MDHEN, CDR2 SYDVKM. This CDR3 is built from 11 residues. The CDR3 is CASSFLEGYTF. CDR3 nucleotide sequence: TGTGCCAGCAGTTTCCTTGAGGGCTACACCTTC.

Here the CDR3 reads CASSRVLAGGPGPLYNEQFF. The CDR3, as DNA: TGTGCCAGCAGCCGGGTGCTAGCGGGGGGGCCGGGGCCTCTCTACAATGAGCAGTTCTTC. The chain joins TRBV4-2 to TRBJ2-1; 12 bases are a match to TRBD2. The ends lost 4 bases at V and 3 bases at J; junction bases unmatched: 16. The CDR3 runs to 20 residues. The germline CDR1 and CDR2 sequences are LGHNA and YNFKEQ.

This clone was picked up one time. The chain combines TRBV5-6 with TRBJ2-5; TRBD1 matches 10 bases. This CDR3 has 15 amino acids. Germline V gives CDR1 SGHDT, CDR2 YYEEEE. After removal of 5 bases from V and 5 bases from J, the junction contained 9 bases not matched to a gene. The CDR3 loop is CASSRDRGLQETQYF. The DNA of the CDR3 is TGTGCCAGCAGTCGGGACAGGGGATTACAGGAGACCCAGTACTTC.

J is TRBJ1-6 and V is TRBV6-1; D is undetermined. The CDR3 is made up of 14 amino acids. Between the trimmed V and J ends, which lost 2 bases and 7 bases, there was a span of 9 bases. The germline CDR1 and CDR2 sequences are MNHNS and SASEGT. CDR3 loop: CASSELARNSPLHF. CDR3 DNA: TGTGCCAGCAGTGAATTGGCTCGAAATTCACCCCTCCACTTT.

A note on this clone: Its ends do not fully match the called genes, so a read error is possible. The V gene is TRBV7-7, the J gene TRBJ2-1; 14 nucleotides align to TRBD2. Germline-derived CDR1 and CDR2 are SSHAT and FNYEAQ (reference sequence). CDR3 length equals 17 residues. The CDR3 spells CASSDGLAGGRGNEQFF. The CDR3 region has the DNA TGTGCTAGCAGCGATGGACTAGCGGGGGGCCGGGGCAATGAGCAGTTCTTC.

The chain combines TRBV10-3 with TRBJ1-1; the D gene is possibly TRBD1 (5 bases). CDR1 is ENHRY, CDR2 SYGVKD, per germline. The CDR3 has 13 amino acids. The V end lost 11 bases, the J end lost 1 base, and 14 bases lay between the germline ends. CDR3 region: CASTRDWNTEAFF. The CDR3 nucleotides are TGTGCCTCGACCCGGGACTGGAACACTGAAGCTTTCTTT.

The chain combines TRBV7-2 with TRBJ1-5; a possible D gene is TRBD1 (6 bases). The germline V gene encodes CDR1 SGHTA and CDR2 FQGNSA. V was clipped by 5 bases and J by 4 bases, with 12 bases between them. The length of the CDR3 is 14 residues. This CDR3 is CASSATGHNQPQHF. CDR3 bases: TGTGCCAGCAGCGCCACAGGGCATAATCAGCCCCAGCATTTT.

The chain carries TRBV5-4 and TRBJ1-2, with D perhaps TRBD1 (6 bases). The length of the CDR3 is 15 residues. CDR1 SGHNT and CDR2 YYREEE come from the germline V gene (reference sequence). V was shortened by 4 bases and J by 4 bases, with 17 bases between the two germline ends. In DNA, the CDR3 is TGTGCCAGCAGCCCCCCACAGGGTTTGCCCTATGGCTACACCTTC. Translation: CASSPPQGLPYGYTF.

In this sample, this clone turned up once. The chain employs TRBV5-4 and TRBJ2-7, with 7 bases lining up with TRBD1. With 4 bases clipped from V and 3 bases from J, the junction kept 7 bases outside the gene matches. Germline-derived CDR1 and CDR2 are SGHNT and YYREEE (reference sequence). The CDR3 has 14 amino acids. CDR3: CASSRTGANYEQYF. The CDR3 DNA sequence: TGTGCCAGCAGCCGGACAGGAGCAAACTACGAGCAGTACTTC.

The rearrangement joins TRBV4-3 to TRBJ1-1; 9 bases are shared with TRBD1. Germline V gene sequence: CDR1 LGHNA, CDR2 YSLEER. With V trimmed by 4 bases and J by 2 bases, 8 bases remained unmatched. This CDR3 is built from 16 residues. The CDR3 DNA follows: TGCGCCAGCAGCCTACGGCAGGGACAGGGTAACACTGAAGCTTTCTTT. This codes for CASSLRQGQGNTEAFF.

This chain connects TRBV28 to TRBJ1-3, with a tentative D call TRBD1 (5 bases). The CDR3 extends over 14 amino acids. Trimming removed 6 bases at V and 0 bases at J, with 9 bases between. The germline CDR1 and CDR2 sequences are MDHEN and SYDVKM. CDR3 in DNA: TGTGCCAGCAGAACAGGATACTCTGGAAACACCATATATTTT. Its protein product is CASRTGYSGNTIYF.

The chain combines TRBV28 with TRBJ1-1; D may be TRBD1 (6 bases). Germline V gives CDR1 MDHEN, CDR2 SYDVKM. The CDR3 loop spans 17 amino acids. V lost 3 bases, J lost 3 bases, and 20 bases lay in between. CDR3 loop: CASSFIDGAGADTEAFF. The DNA for the CDR3 is TGTGCCAGCAGTTTTATCGACGGGGCAGGGGCGGACACTGAAGCTTTCTTT. The variable domain in full, with the rest retrieved from reference TRBV28 and TRBJ1-1, is DVKVTQSSRYLVKRTGEKVFLECVQDMDHENMFWYRQDPGLGLRLIYFSYDVKMKEKGDIPEGYSVSREKKERFSLILESASTNQTSMYLCASSFIDGAGADTEAFFGQGTRLTVV.

The chain has TRBV6-1 and TRBJ2-7, with 15 nucleotides matching TRBD2. CDR1 MNHNS and CDR2 SASEGT come from the germline V gene. The CDR3 is made up of 15 amino acids. V lost 4 bases to trimming and J lost 6 bases; unmatched junction nucleotides: 4. CDR3 protein: CASSVRTSGGVEQYF. CDR3 nucleotide sequence: TGTGCCAGCAGTGTCCGGACTAGCGGGGGGGTCGAGCAGTACTTC.